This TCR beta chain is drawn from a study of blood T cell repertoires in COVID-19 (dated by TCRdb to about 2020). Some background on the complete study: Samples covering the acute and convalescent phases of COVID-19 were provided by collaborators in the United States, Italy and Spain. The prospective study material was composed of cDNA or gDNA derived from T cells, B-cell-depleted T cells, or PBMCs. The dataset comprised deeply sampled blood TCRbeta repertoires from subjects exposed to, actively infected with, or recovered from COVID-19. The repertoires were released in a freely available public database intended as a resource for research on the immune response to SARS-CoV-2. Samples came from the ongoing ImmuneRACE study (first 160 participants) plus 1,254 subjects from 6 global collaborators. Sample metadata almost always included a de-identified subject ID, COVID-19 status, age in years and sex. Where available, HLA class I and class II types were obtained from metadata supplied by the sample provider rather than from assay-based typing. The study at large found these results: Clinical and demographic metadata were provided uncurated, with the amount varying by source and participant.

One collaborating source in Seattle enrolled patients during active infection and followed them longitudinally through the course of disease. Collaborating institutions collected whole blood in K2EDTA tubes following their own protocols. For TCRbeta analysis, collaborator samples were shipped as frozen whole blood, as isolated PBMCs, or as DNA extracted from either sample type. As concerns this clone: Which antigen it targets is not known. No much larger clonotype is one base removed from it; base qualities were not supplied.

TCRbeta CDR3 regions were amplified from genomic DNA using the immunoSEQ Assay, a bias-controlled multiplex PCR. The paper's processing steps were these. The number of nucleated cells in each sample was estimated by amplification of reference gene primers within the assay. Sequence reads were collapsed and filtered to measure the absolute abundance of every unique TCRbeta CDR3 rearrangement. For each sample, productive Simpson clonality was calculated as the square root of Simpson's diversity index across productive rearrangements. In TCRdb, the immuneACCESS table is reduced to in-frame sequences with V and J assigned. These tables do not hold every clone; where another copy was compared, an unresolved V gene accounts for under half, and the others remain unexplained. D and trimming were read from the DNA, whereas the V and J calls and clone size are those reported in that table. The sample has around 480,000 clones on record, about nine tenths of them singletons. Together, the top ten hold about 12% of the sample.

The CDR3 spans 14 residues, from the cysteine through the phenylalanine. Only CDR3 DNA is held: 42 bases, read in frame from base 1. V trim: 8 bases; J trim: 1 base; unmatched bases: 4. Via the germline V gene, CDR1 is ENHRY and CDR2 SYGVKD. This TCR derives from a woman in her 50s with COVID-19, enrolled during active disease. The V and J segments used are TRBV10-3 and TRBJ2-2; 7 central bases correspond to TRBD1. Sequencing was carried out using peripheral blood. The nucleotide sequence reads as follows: TGTGCCATCCTTGGGACAGTGAACACCGGGGAGCTGTTTTTT. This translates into CAILGTVNTGELFF.